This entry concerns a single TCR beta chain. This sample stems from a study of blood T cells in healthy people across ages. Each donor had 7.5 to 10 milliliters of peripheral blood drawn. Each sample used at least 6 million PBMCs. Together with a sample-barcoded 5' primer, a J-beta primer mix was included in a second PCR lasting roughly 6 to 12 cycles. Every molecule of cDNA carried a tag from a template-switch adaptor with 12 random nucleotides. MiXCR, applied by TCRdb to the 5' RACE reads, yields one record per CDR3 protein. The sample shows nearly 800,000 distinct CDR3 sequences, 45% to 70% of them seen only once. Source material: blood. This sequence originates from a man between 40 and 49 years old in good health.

CDR3 nucleotides: TGCAGCGTTGTTACCCCAAACACCATATATTTT. This translates into CSVVTPNTIYF. The chain carries TRBV29-1 and TRBJ1-3; D is ambiguous. With 4 bases removed from V and 6 bases from J, the gap between germline ends came to 7 bases. This CDR3 contains 11 residues. The germline V gene encodes CDR1 SQVTM and CDR2 ANQGSEA.